These 24 T cell receptor beta chains were all obtained from the same sample, sequenced in a study of Ad26.COV2.S vaccination and SARS-CoV-2 variants. Treatment given: some 20 received Ad26.COV2.S at low or high dose, single or two shots; 5 received placebo; per-sample allocation not given. Material that was analyzed had been drawn on day 63 after the first vaccine or placebo injection. Produced via immunoSEQ multiplex PCR; TCRdb's table is partial and in-frame only. This table holds hundreds of thousands of clones, 89% found once. The material sequenced was peripheral blood, taken in a trial of Ad26.COV2.S vaccine versus placebo. The origin of the receptors is a person aged 18-65 years who received the Ad26.COV2.S COVID-19 vaccine or a placebo.

J is TRBJ2-1 and V is TRBV5-1; 13 nucleotides match TRBD2. Trimming took 0 bases from V and 9 from J; bases not matched to a gene: 6. This CDR3 has 16 residues. Germline V CDR1 and CDR2: SGHRS, YFSETQ. Written as DNA, the CDR3 is TGCGCCAGCAGCTTGGCCGGGACTAGCGGGGTTGTTGAGCAGTTCTTC. Amino acid sequence: CASSLAGTSGVVEQFF. Full variable domain (remainder filled in from reference TRBV5-1 and TRBJ2-1): KAGVTQTPRYLIKTRGQQVTLSCSPISGHRSVSWYQQTPGQGLQFLFEYFSETQRNKGNFPGRFSGRQFSNSRSEMNVSTLELGDSALYLCASSLAGTSGVVEQFFGPGTRLTVL.

The chain uses TRBV24-1 and TRBJ2-3; perhaps TRBD1 as D (7 bases). Germline values: CDR1 KGHDR, CDR2 SFDVKD. V gave up 6 bases and J gave up 2 bases, with 14 bases separating them. The CDR3 extends over 15 amino acids. The CDR3 loop reads CATSPRGRDTDTQYF. CDR3 DNA sequence: TGTGCCACCAGTCCGAGGGGGCGGGACACAGATACGCAGTATTTT.

The chain links TRBV21-1 to TRBJ1-1; the D segment call TRBD1 is taken from the table without a DNA check. TRBV21-1 is a listed pseudogene. The CDR3 loop spans 14 amino acids. The CDR3 region has the DNA TGTGCCAGCAGCAATAGGGGTTTATACACTGAAGCTTTCTTT. Translation: CASSNRGLYTEAFF.

This clone has only a few counts. The rearrangement joins TRBV24-1 to TRBJ1-5; D is unresolved. CDR1 and CDR2 (germline): KGHDR, SFDVKD. The germline V and J ends were trimmed by 7 bases and 7 bases, with 16 bases remaining between them. This CDR3 is built from 14 residues. In DNA form, the CDR3 reads TGTGCCACCAGCCTCGGGGAGGTCGGCCAGCCCCAGCATTTT. As protein: CATSLGEVGQPQHF.

The chain uses TRBV11-3 and TRBJ2-3; D gene unclear. CDR1 and CDR2 (germline): SGHNT, YENEEA. V was trimmed by 3 bases and J by 4 bases, leaving 8 bases between them. CDR3 length: 13 residues. The CDR3 bases are TGTGCCAGCAGCTTTGGGGTTGCAGATACGCAGTATTTT. Its protein product is CASSFGVADTQYF.

The chain uses TRBV7-5 and TRBJ2-7; the listed D gene, TRBD2, was not tested against the DNA. TRBV7-5 is tagged as a pseudogene. This CDR3 contains 17 residues. CDR3 coding DNA: TGTGCCAGAAGCCCCCCGAGTAGCGGGAGCCCATTGCACGAGCAGTACTTC. Its protein is CARSPPSSGSPLHEQYF.

The rearrangement uses TRBV5-5 and TRBJ1-6, with D possibly TRBD1 on 5 matching bases. Deletions cut 0 bases from V and 9 bases from J, with 13 bases between. Germline assignment: CDR1 SGHKS and CDR2 YYEKEE (reference sequence). The CDR3 consists of 15 residues. The chain's CDR3 is CASSLAAGLGSPLHF. The CDR3 region has the DNA TGTGCCAGCAGCTTGGCAGCAGGGCTCGGTTCACCCCTCCACTTT.

A remark on this clone: A junction end diverges from the germline sequence, so it may reflect a read error. The V call is TRBV7-7, the J call TRBJ2-5, with 10 bases lining up with TRBD2. The germline CDR1 and CDR2 sequences are SSHAT and FNYEAQ (reference sequence). The CDR3 is 17 residues long. As DNA, the CDR3 is TGTGCTAGCAGCTTAATTCTAGCGGGAGATCACCAAGAGACCCAGTACTTC. Its protein is CASSLILAGDHQETQYF. Filled out from reference TRBV7-7 and TRBJ2-5, the complete variable domain reads GAGVSQSPRYKVTKRGQDVTLRCDPISSHATLYWYQQALGQGPEFLTYFNYEAQPDKSGLPSDRFSAERPEGSISTLTIQRTEQRDSAMYRCASSLILAGDHQETQYFGPGTRLLVL.

The chain carries TRBV3-1 (or the pseudogene TRBV3-2) and TRBJ2-5; 7 bases fit TRBD2. Germline V lookup: CDR1 LGHDT, CDR2 YNNKEL (reference sequence). V lost 0 bases to trimming and J lost 12 bases; unmatched junction nucleotides: 13. There are 15 residues in the CDR3. The CDR3 DNA reads as TGTGCCAGCAGCCAAGATACTAGGGCTAGCGGTCCTAAGTACTTC. Protein product: CASSQDTRASGPKYF.

This clone was seen a single time. J is TRBJ2-5 and V is TRBV30; D tentatively fits TRBD1 or TRBD2 (6 bases each). CDR3 length: 14 residues. Deletions cut 0 bases from V and 2 bases from J, with 10 bases between. The V gene's germline CDR1 is GTSNPN and CDR2 SVGIG (reference sequence). In nucleotides, the CDR3 is TGTGCCTGGAGTGTACGAGGGGGGCAAGAGACCCAGTACTTC. Its protein is CAWSVRGGQETQYF.

The rearrangement joins TRBV3-1 (or the pseudogene TRBV3-2) to TRBJ1-6; D is ambiguous. V was shortened by 4 bases and J by 5 bases, with 15 bases between the two germline ends. This CDR3 region has 16 residues. Germline loops: CDR1 LGHDT, CDR2 YNNKEL (reference sequence). CDR3 protein: CASSLMPGENNSPLHF. CDR3 sequence (DNA): TGTGCCAGCAGCCTTATGCCAGGCGAGAATAATTCACCCCTCCACTTT.

The V call is TRBV15, the J call TRBJ2-4; D is perhaps TRBD2 (6 bases). This CDR3 is built from 16 residues. V lost 3 bases and J 0 bases, leaving 12 bases between the germline ends. Germline loops: CDR1 LNHNV, CDR2 YYDKDF (reference sequence). Here the CDR3 reads CATSSTTGLAKNIQYF. CDR3 DNA: TGTGCCACCAGCAGCACTACGGGACTAGCCAAAAACATTCAGTACTTC.

The chain is built from TRBV7-2 and TRBJ1-3, with TRBD1 identical over 7 bases. Germline assignment: CDR1 SGHTA and CDR2 FQGNSA. With 5 bases clipped from V and 3 bases from J, the junction kept 10 bases outside the gene matches. This CDR3 spans 16 amino acids. This CDR3 reads CASSLTGQASGNTIYF. CDR3 bases: TGTGCCAGCAGCCTAACAGGACAGGCAAGTGGAAACACCATATATTTT.

The CDR3 DNA reads as TGTGCCAGCAGGGTGGACGCGGGCACCGGGGAGCTGTTTTTT. Translated, it gives CASRVDAGTGELFF. The chain employs TRBV7-2 and TRBJ2-2; tentative D call: TRBD2 (5 bases). The CDR3 sequence is 14 residues long. CDR1 SGHTA and CDR2 FQGNSA come from the germline V gene. Trimming stripped 6 bases from V and 4 bases from J, with 12 bases between.

The DNA for the CDR3 is TGTGCCAGCAGCTTGGGTCCCAAGGGTCTAGCCAAAAACATTCAGTACTTC. It encodes CASSLGPKGLAKNIQYF. The J gene is TRBJ2-4, the V gene TRBV7-9; no firm D call. Germline V CDR1 and CDR2: SEHNR, FQNEAQ (reference sequence). With 3 bases removed from V and 0 bases from J, the gap between germline ends came to 15 bases. CDR3 size: 17 residues.

V gene TRBV6-6 combines with J gene TRBJ1-5; D is ambiguous. Trimming pared 2 bases from V and 4 bases from J, leaving 12 bases between. Germline V gene lookup returns CDR1 MNHNY and CDR2 SVGAGI (reference sequence). The CDR3 contains 15 residues. CDR3 nucleotides: TGTGCCAGCAGTTACATCGTGGCAAAAAATCAGCCCCAGCATTTT. It encodes CASSYIVAKNQPQHF.

The V and J genes are TRBV6-5 and TRBJ1-1; maybe TRBD1 (6 bases). This CDR3 spans 13 amino acids. Trimming pared 7 bases from V and 1 base from J, leaving 10 bases between. The germline V gene has CDR1 MNHEY and CDR2 SVGAGI. The CDR3 region has the DNA TGTGCCAGCATGGCAGGGGCGAACACTGAAGCTTTCTTT. Its translation is CASMAGANTEAFF.

V is TRBV9 and J is TRBJ2-5, with 7 bases matching TRBD1. This CDR3 is built from 14 residues. The germline V gene has CDR1 SGDLS and CDR2 YYNGEE. Trimming cost V 0 bases and J 4 bases; bases outside gene matches: 3. The CDR3 region is CASSVEGAGETQYF. The CDR3 DNA reads as TGTGCCAGCAGCGTAGAGGGGGCTGGAGAGACCCAGTACTTC.

J is TRBJ1-1 and V is TRBV4-3; the D is unclear. V lost 0 bases and J lost 4, with 15 bases in between. Germline V lookup: CDR1 LGHNA, CDR2 YSLEER. This CDR3 spans 16 amino acids. The CDR3 DNA sequence: TGCGCCAGCAGCCAAGATATCGGAGCAGTGGGCACTGAAGCTTTCTTT. Amino acids: CASSQDIGAVGTEAFF.

The chain recombines TRBV27 with TRBJ1-5, with unresolved D. Germline loops: CDR1 MNHEY, CDR2 SMNVEV (reference sequence). Trimming pared 2 bases from V and 9 bases from J, leaving 11 bases between. The CDR3 contains 13 residues. The DNA for the CDR3 is TGTGCCAGCAGTTTAGCGATGCCGCCGCCCCAGCATTTT. Translated: CASSLAMPPPQHF.

The V and J genes are TRBV6-1 and TRBJ2-3; TRBD2 agrees at 12 bases. Trimming at V came to 0 bases and at J to 4 bases, leaving 2 bases not matched to a gene. There are 16 residues in the CDR3. Germline CDR1 reads MNHNS; CDR2 reads SASEGT. CDR3 DNA: TGTGCCAGCAGTGAAGCGAGACTAGCGGGGGCAGATACGCAGTATTTT. Encoded protein: CASSEARLAGADTQYF.

The chain combines TRBV7-9 with TRBJ2-1; 9 bases are a match to TRBD2. Germline V lookup: CDR1 SEHNR, CDR2 FQNEAQ (reference sequence). V gave up 7 bases and J gave up 0 bases; unmatched junction bases: 4. The CDR3 sequence is 15 residues long. The CDR3 here is CASTSSGDSYNEQFF. DNA for the CDR3: TGTGCCAGCACCTCTAGCGGGGACTCCTACAATGAGCAGTTCTTC.

The chain couples TRBV27 to TRBJ2-7; D gene uncertain. This CDR3 has 14 residues. CDR1 is MNHEY and CDR2 is SMNVEV in the germline V gene (reference sequence). V was trimmed by 5 bases and J by 4 bases, leaving 15 bases between them. Written as DNA, the CDR3 is TGTGCCAGCAGTGAATCCACGGACGGGTACGAGCAGTACTTC. Translation gives CASSESTDGYEQYF.

The rearrangement uses TRBV7-2 and TRBJ1-2; weak D call: TRBD1 (5 bases). The V gene's germline CDR1 is SGHTA and CDR2 FQGNSA. V was pared by 2 bases and J by 4 bases, with 11 bases between. The CDR3 has 14 amino acids. Written as DNA, the CDR3 is TGTGCCAGCAGCTTATCGGGAGGGACCTATGGCTACACCTTC. Its protein is CASSLSGGTYGYTF.